Listed here are 18 T cell receptor beta chains from one sample, sequenced in a study of blood T cell repertoires in COVID-19. Libraries were prepared by immunoSEQ multiplex PCR; TCRdb keeps only in-frame clonotypes and omits some of them. The data contain fewer than 300,000 clones, over 65% of them singletons. The sequenced sample consisted of peripheral blood. The receptors originated from a woman between 65 and 79 years old with active or convalescent COVID-19.

Concerning this clone itself: This CDR3 is also generated by other DNA sequences in the sample. The CDR3 sequence: CASSQWQGETQYF. The DNA of the CDR3 is TGCGCCAGCAGCCAATGGCAGGGGGAGACCCAGTACTTC. The J gene is TRBJ2-5, the V gene TRBV4-1; tentative D call: TRBD1 (6 bases). CDR1 is MGHRA and CDR2 is YSYEKL in the germline V gene. This CDR3 has 13 amino acids. V lost 2 bases and J lost 5, with 9 bases in between.

V is TRBV19 and J is TRBJ2-1; D is undetermined. Deletions cut 8 bases from V and 0 bases from J, with 17 bases between. CDR3 length: 16 residues. Per the germline V gene, CDR1 is LNHDA and CDR2 is SQIVND (reference sequence). CDR3 in DNA: TGTGCCAGTTTGGCCGGGTCACTTAGCTCCTACAATGAGCAGTTCTTC. Translated: CASLAGSLSSYNEQFF.

The sample holds a few counts of this clone. The V call is TRBV19, the J call TRBJ2-3; TRBD2 agrees at 7 bases. Germline-derived CDR1 and CDR2 are LNHDA and SQIVND (reference sequence). CDR3 length: 14 residues. The V and J ends lost 5 bases and 7 bases, in that order; junction bases with no gene match: 9. CDR3 coding DNA: TGTGCCAGTAGTCAGACGGGAGGTGGCAATACGCAGTATTTT. Its protein is CASSQTGGGNTQYF.

The chain combines TRBV9 with TRBJ2-7; 7 nucleotides line up with TRBD1. This CDR3 region has 15 residues. Germline V gives CDR1 SGDLS, CDR2 YYNGEE. V lost 2 bases to trimming and J lost 1 base; unmatched junction nucleotides: 6. The CDR3 here is CASSVGQHISYEQYF. CDR3 coding DNA: TGTGCCAGCAGCGTGGGACAGCATATTTCCTACGAGCAGTACTTC.

This chain's CDR3 is CASSIQGAKNIQYF. CDR3 coding DNA: TGTGCCAGCAGCATTCAGGGGGCCAAAAACATTCAGTACTTC. The chain is built from TRBV7-9 and TRBJ2-4, with D possibly TRBD1 on 6 matching bases. The CDR3 runs to 14 residues. V gave up 5 bases and J gave up 1 base, with 9 bases separating them. Germline assignment: CDR1 SEHNR and CDR2 FQNEAQ (reference sequence). The entire variable domain, with the rest obtained from reference TRBV7-9 and TRBJ2-4, is as follows: DTGVSQNPRHKITKRGQNVTFRCDPISEHNRLYWYRQTLGQGPEFLTYFQNEAQLEKSRLLSDRFSAERPKGSFSTLEIQRTEQGDSAMYLCASSIQGAKNIQYFGAGTRLSVL.

The chain links TRBV10-2 to TRBJ2-3, with D perhaps TRBD1 (6 bases). The germline V gene encodes CDR1 WSHSY and CDR2 SAAADI. The V gene lost 3 bases and the J gene lost 3 bases, with 10 bases spanning the gap. The CDR3 has 14 amino acids. The CDR3 loop is CASSEGGGTDTQYF. The CDR3 nucleotides are TGCGCCAGCAGTGAAGGGGGTGGAACAGATACGCAGTATTTT.

The rearrangement links TRBV6-1 to TRBJ2-3, with 10 positions matching TRBD1. V lost 2 bases and J lost 6; bases outside the gene matches: 5. This CDR3 is built from 15 residues. Germline CDR1 and CDR2: MNHNS and SASEGT. CDR3 protein: CASSEPGQGMDTQYF. The CDR3 DNA reads as TGTGCCAGCAGTGAACCGGGACAGGGGATGGATACGCAGTATTTT.

The chain couples TRBV5-6 to TRBJ1-1; no clear D. The germline V and J ends were trimmed by 4 bases and 1 base, with 8 bases remaining between them. Looked up from germline, CDR1 is SGHDT and CDR2 is YYEEEE. CDR3 length: 13 residues. In DNA, the CDR3 is TGTGCCAGCAGCAGGACTAGGAACACTGAAGCTTTCTTT. Protein sequence: CASSRTRNTEAFF.

V is TRBV24-1 and J is TRBJ1-2; the match to TRBD1 covers 7 bases. CDR3 length equals 12 residues. V trimming: 3 bases; J trimming: 6 bases; junction bases outside the gene matches: 0. Germline-derived CDR1 and CDR2 are KGHDR and SFDVKD. The CDR3 bases are TGTGCCACCAGTGATGACAGGGATGGCTACACCTTC. As protein: CATSDDRDGYTF.

The J gene is TRBJ2-7, the V gene TRBV7-8; 7 bases align to TRBD1. Trimming at V came to 5 bases and at J to 4 bases, leaving 8 bases not matched to a gene. Germline V gene sequence: CDR1 SGHVS, CDR2 FQNEAQ. The CDR3 is 14 amino acids. Written as DNA, the CDR3 is TGTGCCAGCAGCCCCCGGGACAGTCTATACGAGCAGTACTTC. Amino acid sequence: CASSPRDSLYEQYF. Together with reference TRBV7-8 and TRBJ2-7, the CDR3 gives the full variable domain: GAGVSQSPRYKVAKRGQDVALRCDPISGHVSLFWYQQALGQGPEFLTYFQNEAQLDKSGLPSDRFFAERPEGSVSTLKIQRTQQEDSAVYLCASSPRDSLYEQYFGPGTRLTVT.

The table lists this clone with a few counts. This sequence joins TRBV5-5 and TRBJ1-4; D not resolved. The V and J ends lost 1 base and 8 bases respectively, with 12 bases between them. Germline CDR1 reads SGHKS; CDR2 reads YYEKEE (reference sequence). This CDR3 comprises 14 residues. The CDR3: CASSLTTSGEKLFF. The CDR3 DNA is TGTGCCAGCAGCTTGACCACTTCGGGAGAAAAACTGTTTTTT.

J is TRBJ2-1 and V is TRBV28; perhaps TRBD2 as D (5 bases). CDR3 size: 13 residues. In germline, CDR1 is MDHEN, CDR2 SYDVKM. Between the trimmed V and J ends, which lost 6 bases and 4 bases, there was a span of 10 bases. CDR3 in DNA: TGTGCCAGCAGCCCCCCGGGGTACAATGAGCAGTTCTTC. Translated, it gives CASSPPGYNEQFF.

This chain uses TRBV5-1 with TRBJ1-2; no definite D call. Germline V gene lookup returns CDR1 SGHRS and CDR2 YFSETQ. The CDR3 extends over 14 amino acids. Trimming removed 0 bases at V and 0 bases at J, with 6 bases between. The CDR3 DNA is TGCGCCAGCAGCTTGGTCGCGGCTAACTATGGCTACACCTTC. It encodes CASSLVAANYGYTF.

The CDR3 reads CATSRDRGYAQYF. CDR3 DNA: TGTGCCACCAGCAGAGATCGGGGGTATGCGCAGTATTTT. The genes are TRBV15 and TRBJ2-3; TRBD2 might be the D (6 bases). Looked up from germline, CDR1 is LNHNV and CDR2 is YYDKDF (reference sequence). V dropped 0 bases and J dropped 10 bases, with 11 bases sitting between them. CDR3 size: 13 residues.

The chain carries TRBV11-3 and TRBJ2-7, with 9 bases that match TRBD1. Trimming cost V 10 bases and J 2 bases; bases outside gene matches: 6. Germline V gives CDR1 SGHNT, CDR2 YENEEA. This CDR3 comprises 13 residues. The CDR3 DNA follows: TGTGCCAATCCGGACAGGGGCCCCTACGAGCAGTACTTC. Its translation: CANPDRGPYEQYF.

V is TRBV15 and J is TRBJ2-1, with D possibly being TRBD1 (5 bases). V lost 1 base to trimming and J lost 10 bases, with 17 bases between them. The CDR3 extends over 15 amino acids. The germline V gene has CDR1 LNHNV and CDR2 YYDKDF (reference sequence). The CDR3 nucleotides read TGTGCCACCAGCAGAGCCCCGGGCCCAGCAGGGGAGCAGTTCTTC. It encodes CATSRAPGPAGEQFF.

CDR3 sequence (DNA): TGCGCCAGCAGCCAAGATGCGCAGGCAACGCAGTATTTT. Protein product: CASSQDAQATQYF. The V and J genes are TRBV4-3 and TRBJ2-3; D not certain. Trimming shortened V by 0 bases and J by 9 bases, and 10 bases separated the two germline ends. From germline, CDR1 is LGHNA and CDR2 YSLEER. The CDR3 length is 13 residues.

This chain joins TRBV5-1 and TRBJ1-6; D gene unclear. The length of the CDR3 is 14 residues. CDR1 and CDR2 (germline): SGHRS, YFSETQ. Trimming removed 0 bases from V and 6 bases from J, with 7 bases in between. CDR3 in DNA: TGCGCCAGCAGCTTGGGGGCAGGTAATTCACCCCTCCACTTT. This gives the protein CASSLGAGNSPLHF.